Presented here are 25 T cell receptor beta chains from one specimen sequenced in a study of cytomegalovirus exposure and HLA in healthy donors. The PCR used 60 Vbeta and 13 Jbeta primers. Profiling relied on immunoSEQ multiplex PCR, and the TCRdb table lists in-frame clones only, not all of them. The sample has about 200,000 clones; about four fifths are singletons. The source material was PBMCs. All receptors come from a woman in her thirties in good health and CMV-seropositive.

V and J are TRBV28 and TRBJ1-1; D ambiguous. CDR1 and CDR2 (germline): MDHEN, SYDVKM. The CDR3 sequence is 12 residues long. V lost 2 bases to trimming and J lost 10 bases, with 11 bases between them. The CDR3 region is CASSLDTVGAFF. In nucleotides, the CDR3 is TGTGCCAGCAGTTTAGACACCGTGGGAGCTTTCTTT.

The V gene is TRBV7-8, the J gene TRBJ2-2, with 10 bases identical to TRBD2. CDR3 length equals 15 residues. The V segment lost 3 bases and the J segment 5 bases; nucleotides outside the gene matches: 3. Germline assignment: CDR1 SGHVS and CDR2 FQNEAQ. DNA for the CDR3: TGTGCCAGCAGCTTCCTAGCGGGGGATACCGGGGAGCTGTTTTTT. Its translation is CASSFLAGDTGELFF.

The rearrangement joins TRBV5-1 to TRBJ2-7, with D possibly TRBD2 on 6 matching bases. The CDR3 has 16 amino acids. The V end was cut by 4 bases, the J end by 3 bases, with 20 bases between. Germline assignment: CDR1 SGHRS and CDR2 YFSETQ. The CDR3 reads CASSPKTGTPNYEQYF. The CDR3 nucleotides are TGCGCCAGCAGCCCCAAAACCGGGACTCCGAACTACGAGCAGTACTTC.

V gene TRBV28 combines with J gene TRBJ2-7; 12 bases line up with TRBD1. V was pared by 3 bases and J by 7 bases, with 4 bases of the junction left unmatched. This CDR3 has 14 residues. The V gene's germline CDR1 is MDHEN and CDR2 SYDVKM. CDR3 in DNA: TGTGCCAGCAGTTTCCGGGACAGGGGGCGGGAGCAGTACTTC. Residues: CASSFRDRGREQYF.

The rearrangement uses TRBV5-1 and TRBJ2-2; tentatively, D is TRBD1 (6 bases). The V end lost 1 base, the J end lost 2 bases, and 15 bases lay between the germline ends. The germline gives CDR1 SGHRS, CDR2 YFSETQ. This CDR3 comprises 17 residues. CDR3 in DNA: TGCGCCAGCAGCTTGAGGGTCAGGGGAAGTAACACCGGGGAGCTGTTTTTT. Its translation: CASSLRVRGSNTGELFF.

The chain is built from TRBV12-5 and TRBJ2-2; D ambiguous. Germline V gene sequence: CDR1 LGHNT, CDR2 FRNRAP. The CDR3 consists of 13 residues. V shed 7 bases and J shed 6 bases, with 12 bases lying between them. CDR3 DNA sequence: TGTGCTAGTGCCGCCACCGGGTCCGGGGAGCTGTTTTTT. Translation: CASAATGSGELFF.

Only a few counts were recorded for this clone. The rearrangement links TRBV27 to TRBJ2-2, with D possibly TRBD1 on 7 matching bases. Germline V gives CDR1 MNHEY, CDR2 SMNVEV (reference sequence). This CDR3 comprises 16 residues. The V and J ends lost 6 bases and 5 bases respectively, with 19 bases between them. CDR3 DNA: TGTGCCAGCAGCCCGACCAGGGGGGAAAGGACCGGGGAGCTGTTTTTT. Amino acid sequence: CASSPTRGERTGELFF.

The chain carries TRBV10-3 and TRBJ1-3, with 8 bases that match TRBD1. CDR3 length: 18 amino acids. V shed 0 bases, J shed 0 bases, and the junction held 7 bases outside the gene matches. The germline gives CDR1 ENHRY, CDR2 SYGVKD. The CDR3 nucleotides read TGTGCCATCAGTGAGTCGGTGACAGGGGCAAACTCTGGAAACACCATATATTTT. Encoded protein: CAISESVTGANSGNTIYF.

The J gene is TRBJ2-5, the V gene TRBV5-6, with TRBD2 matching 7 bases. The trim removed 0 bases at V and 2 bases at J, leaving 7 bases unmatched. Germline CDR1 and CDR2: SGHDT and YYEEEE. The CDR3 has 16 amino acids. DNA for the CDR3: TGTGCCAGCAGCTTGGGACCTCGGGGGGTTCAAGAGACCCAGTACTTC. Protein: CASSLGPRGVQETQYF.

The chain links TRBV6-1 to TRBJ2-1; 8 bases align to TRBD2. Germline loops: CDR1 MNHNS, CDR2 SASEGT. The CDR3 covers 15 residues. J gave up 4 bases and V 3 bases, and 5 bases lay outside the gene matches. This CDR3 reads CASSDSGGPYNEQFF. For the CDR3, the DNA is TGTGCCAGCAGTGATTCGGGGGGGCCATACAATGAGCAGTTCTTC.

This sequence joins TRBV7-2 and TRBJ2-2; D is ambiguous. Germline values: CDR1 SGHTA, CDR2 FQGNSA. This CDR3 has 14 residues. V lost 0 bases and J 9 bases, leaving 11 bases between the germline ends. CDR3 coding DNA: TGTGCCAGCAGCTTAGCATGGGCAGCCCGGGAGCTGTTTTTT. Its translation is CASSLAWAARELFF.

The V and J genes are TRBV11-3 and TRBJ1-3, with a tentative D call TRBD1 (5 bases). The CDR3 is 14 residues long. Germline assignment: CDR1 SGHNT and CDR2 YENEEA. The V and J ends lost 5 bases and 2 bases respectively, with 10 bases between them. The CDR3 DNA sequence: TGTGCCAGCAGCCCGGGGACTACTGGAAACACCATATATTTT. It translates to CASSPGTTGNTIYF.

The chain couples TRBV11-3 to TRBJ2-3, with 9 bases identical to TRBD2. V trimming: 5 bases; J trimming: 6 bases; junction bases outside the gene matches: 15. CDR3 length: 17 residues. Germline CDR1 reads SGHNT; CDR2 reads YENEEA. The CDR3 loop is CASSLGRVKREADTQYF. The CDR3 DNA follows: TGTGCCAGCAGCCTAGGGAGGGTCAAGCGGGAGGCGGATACGCAGTATTTT.

V gene TRBV28 combines with J gene TRBJ2-5; 10 bases are shared with TRBD2. Trimming removed 5 bases from V and 1 base from J; junction bases left unmatched: 4. Germline CDR1 and CDR2: MDHEN and SYDVKM. The CDR3 runs 15 residues. The CDR3 sequence: CASSLAGEAQETQYF. The CDR3 coding sequence is TGTGCCAGCAGTCTAGCGGGAGAAGCCCAAGAGACCCAGTACTTC.

The chain recombines TRBV28 with TRBJ1-5; D remains ambiguous. The CDR3 has 15 amino acids. The V end was cut by 8 bases, the J end by 0 bases, with 14 bases between. Germline values: CDR1 MDHEN, CDR2 SYDVKM. CDR3 DNA sequence: TGTGCCAGCCGGTACAGCCCCCTTAGCAATCAGCCCCAGCATTTT. It specifies CASRYSPLSNQPQHF.

The rearrangement uses TRBV27 and TRBJ1-2; D not resolved. V was shortened by 6 bases and J by 2 bases, with 10 bases between the two germline ends. Looked up from germline, CDR1 is MNHEY and CDR2 is SMNVEV (reference sequence). This CDR3 has 13 residues. CDR3 coding DNA: TGTGCCAGCAGCTCGACAACCAACTATGGCTACACCTTC. Translating gives CASSSTTNYGYTF.

The gene calls are TRBV7-9 and TRBJ2-5; no clear D gene. The CDR3 is 14 residues long. The germline V gene has CDR1 SEHNR and CDR2 FQNEAQ (reference sequence). V was cut by 5 bases and J by 1 base, with 11 bases left in between. CDR3 sequence (DNA): TGTGCCAGCAGCCCGTCGTGGCCCCAAGAGACCCAGTACTTC. It is translated as CASSPSWPQETQYF.

The chain couples TRBV29-1 to TRBJ1-3, with 10 bases fitting TRBD1. Germline-derived CDR1 and CDR2 are SQVTM and ANQGSEA. J was trimmed by 1 base and V by 5 bases; bases with no gene match: 8. The CDR3 runs to 16 residues. This CDR3 is CSVMTWTGGSGNTIYF. The CDR3 nucleotides are TGCAGCGTTATGACTTGGACAGGGGGTTCTGGAAACACCATATATTTT.

CDR3: CAWRLTGAQYF. The DNA for the CDR3 is TGTGCCTGGAGGCTCACAGGAGCCCAGTACTTC. V is TRBV30 and J is TRBJ2-5; D may be TRBD1 (5 bases). The CDR3 consists of 11 residues. V lost 3 bases and J lost 9, with 11 bases in between. Germline V gives CDR1 GTSNPN, CDR2 SVGIG (reference sequence).

This clone appeared a few times. CDR3 sequence (DNA): TGTGCCAGTAGTCCCCAGGGGGACTCCGGCTACACCTTC. Its translation: CASSPQGDSGYTF. The rearrangement uses TRBV19 and TRBJ1-2; 7 bases match TRBD1. Trimming took 5 bases from V and 8 from J; bases not matched to a gene: 8. Germline-derived CDR1 and CDR2 are LNHDA and SQIVND (reference sequence). The CDR3 runs to 13 residues.

This clone was seen a few times. This chain connects TRBV7-2 to TRBJ1-5, with D possibly matching TRBD1 (6 bases). Per germline, CDR1 SGHTA and CDR2 FQGNSA. The CDR3 is 14 amino acids. V lost 4 bases and J 7 bases, leaving 14 bases between the germline ends. The CDR3 loop is CASSSRGGSQPQHF. The CDR3, as DNA: TGTGCCAGCAGCTCGAGGGGGGGGTCCCAGCCCCAGCATTTT.

This clone appeared once. V is TRBV19 and J is TRBJ1-2; a possible D gene is TRBD1 (6 bases). V lost 3 bases to trimming and J lost 7 bases, with 15 bases between them. CDR3 size: 14 residues. The germline V gene has CDR1 LNHDA and CDR2 SQIVND (reference sequence). DNA for the CDR3: TGTGCCAGTAGTATCGCCAGGGGAAGGGGTGGCTACACCTTC. This gives the protein CASSIARGRGGYTF.

The rearrangement uses TRBV30 and TRBJ2-7, with 13 nucleotides matching TRBD2. This CDR3 is 15 amino acids long. V gave up 2 bases and J gave up 3 bases; unmatched junction bases: 4. Germline V gene data show CDR1 as GTSNPN and CDR2 as SVGIG (reference sequence). CDR3 loop: CAWSTLAGGVYEQYF. Written as DNA, the CDR3 is TGTGCCTGGAGTACACTAGCGGGGGGGGTCTACGAGCAGTACTTC.

The rearrangement joins TRBV5-1 to TRBJ1-1, with D unclear. Germline V lookup: CDR1 SGHRS, CDR2 YFSETQ. The V gene lost 5 bases and the J gene lost 3 bases, with 23 bases spanning the gap. The CDR3 is 17 amino acids. In DNA form, the CDR3 reads TGCGCCAGCAGTCGATGGGGAGGAGGAGCCTTTCACACTGAAGCTTTCTTT. This sequence encodes CASSRWGGGAFHTEAFF.

The J gene is TRBJ2-7, the V gene TRBV28; D might be TRBD2 (6 bases). V gave up 5 bases and J gave up 2 bases, with 16 bases separating them. This CDR3 comprises 15 residues. Per the germline V gene, CDR1 is MDHEN and CDR2 is SYDVKM. CDR3 sequence reads: CASSPLWGGAYEQYF. CDR3 nucleotide sequence: TGTGCCAGCAGTCCCCTCTGGGGAGGCGCCTACGAGCAGTACTTC.